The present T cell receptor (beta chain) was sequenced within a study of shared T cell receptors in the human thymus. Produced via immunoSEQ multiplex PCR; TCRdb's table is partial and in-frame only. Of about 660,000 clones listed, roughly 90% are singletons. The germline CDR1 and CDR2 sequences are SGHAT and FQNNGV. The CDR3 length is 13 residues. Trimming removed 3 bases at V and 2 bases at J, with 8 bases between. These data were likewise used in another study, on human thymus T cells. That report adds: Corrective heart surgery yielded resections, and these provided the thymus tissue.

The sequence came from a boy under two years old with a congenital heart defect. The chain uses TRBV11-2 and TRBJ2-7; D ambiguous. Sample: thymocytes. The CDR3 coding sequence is TGTGCCAGCAGCTTTAATAAGCCCTACGAGCAGTACTTC. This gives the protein CASSFNKPYEQYF.